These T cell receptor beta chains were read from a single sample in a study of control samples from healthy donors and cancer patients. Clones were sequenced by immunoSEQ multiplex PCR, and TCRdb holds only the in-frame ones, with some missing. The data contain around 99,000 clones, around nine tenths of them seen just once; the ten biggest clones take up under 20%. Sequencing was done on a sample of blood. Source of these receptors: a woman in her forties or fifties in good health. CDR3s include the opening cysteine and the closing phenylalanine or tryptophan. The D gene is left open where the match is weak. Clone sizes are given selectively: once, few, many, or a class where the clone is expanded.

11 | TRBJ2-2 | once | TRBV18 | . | TGTGCCGCGCGGGACACCGGGGAGCTGTTTTTT | CAARDTGELFF
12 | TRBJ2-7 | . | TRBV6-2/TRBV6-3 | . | TGTGCCAGCAGCCCGGACTACTACGAGCAGTACTTC | CASSPDYYEQYF
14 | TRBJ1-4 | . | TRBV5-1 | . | TGCGCCAGCAGTTTTGAAGGGCGGGGTGAAAAACTGTTTTTT | CASSFEGRGEKLFF
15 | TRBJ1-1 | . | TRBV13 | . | TGTGCCAGCAGCTTAAGCAGGCTGGTGAACACTGAAGCTTTCTTT | CASSLSRLVNTEAFF
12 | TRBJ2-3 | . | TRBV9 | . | TGTGCCAGCAGCGAAGACACAGATACGCAGTATTTT | CASSEDTDTQYF
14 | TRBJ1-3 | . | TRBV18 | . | TGTGCCAGCTCACCAGAACTCTCTGGAAACACCATATATTTT | CASSPELSGNTIYF
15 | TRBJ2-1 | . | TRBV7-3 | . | TGTGCCAGCAGTCTACAGAAGACGAATTCCAATGAGCAGTTCTTC | CASSLQKTNSNEQFF
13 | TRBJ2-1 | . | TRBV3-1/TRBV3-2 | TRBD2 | TGTGCCAGCAGCTACGGGGGGGGGAATGAGCAGTTCTTC | CASSYGGGNEQFF
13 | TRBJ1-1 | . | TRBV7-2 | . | TGTGCCAGCAGCTTCGTAATGAACACTGAAGCTTTCTTT | CASSFVMNTEAFF
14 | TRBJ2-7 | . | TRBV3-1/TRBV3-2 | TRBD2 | TGTGCCAGCAGTCAACTAGCGGGGGTGGGCGAGCAGTACTTC | CASSQLAGVGEQYF
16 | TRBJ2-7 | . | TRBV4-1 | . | TGCGCCAGCAGCCAACCGGCCGGGACACGACGCTACGAGCAGTACTTC | CASSQPAGTRRYEQYF
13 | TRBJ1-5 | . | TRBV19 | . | TGTGCCAGTAGTTCGCAGGGGAATCAGCCCCAGCATTTT | CASSSQGNQPQHF
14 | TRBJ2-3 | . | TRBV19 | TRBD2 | TGTGCCAGTAGAGATAGCGGGGGGGCAGATACGCAGTATTTT | CASRDSGGADTQYF
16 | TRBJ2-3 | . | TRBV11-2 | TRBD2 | TGTGCCAGCAGCTTAGGCCTAGCGGGGTACACAGATACGCAGTATTTT | CASSLGLAGYTDTQYF
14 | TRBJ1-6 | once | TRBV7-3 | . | TGTGCCAGCAGCTCCAGGGGCCCTGGTTCACCCCTCCACTTT | CASSSRGPGSPLHF
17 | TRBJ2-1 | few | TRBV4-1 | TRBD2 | TGCGCCAGCAGCCACGGAACTTCCGGGACTAGCGGGAGTAAGCAGTTCTTC | CASSHGTSGTSGSKQFF
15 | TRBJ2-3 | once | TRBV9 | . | TGTGCCAGCAGCGTACAGGGGAACAGCCGAGATACGCAGTATTTT | CASSVQGNSRDTQYF
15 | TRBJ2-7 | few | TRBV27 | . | TGTGCCAGCAGTTTTTGGTCGGGTTCCTCCTACGAGCAGTACTTC | CASSFWSGSSYEQYF
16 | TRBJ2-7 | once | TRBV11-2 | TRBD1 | TGTGCCAGCAGGAAGCCGGGACAGTTACCCAACTACGAGCAGTACTTC | CASRKPGQLPNYEQYF
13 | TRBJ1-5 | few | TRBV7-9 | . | TGTGCCAGCAGTTTGGACATCGGTCAGCCCCAGCATTTT | CASSLDIGQPQHF
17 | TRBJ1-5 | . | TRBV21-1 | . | TGTGCCAGCAGCAAAGAGGGACAGGGGAGGCGAAATCAGCCCCAGCATTTT | CASSKEGQGRRNQPQHF
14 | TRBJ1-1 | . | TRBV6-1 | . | TGTGCCAGCAGTGAGGGATCTGTGAACACTGAAGCTTTCTTT | CASSEGSVNTEAFF
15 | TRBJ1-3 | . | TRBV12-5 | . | TGTGCTAGTGGTTTGACAGTGGACGCTGGAAACACCATATATTTT | CASGLTVDAGNTIYF
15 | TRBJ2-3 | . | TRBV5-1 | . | TGCGCCAGCAGCTTGGCCTGGATTTCTTCAGATACGCAGTATTTT | CASSLAWISSDTQYF
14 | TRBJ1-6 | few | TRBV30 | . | TGTGCCTGGAGTGTACTTAGTTCCAATTCACCCCTCCACTTT | CAWSVLSSNSPLHF
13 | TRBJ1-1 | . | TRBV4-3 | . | TGCGCCAGCAGCCAAGATCCAGCCGGTGAAGCTTTCTTT | CASSQDPAGEAFF
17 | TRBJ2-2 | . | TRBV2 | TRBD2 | TGTGCCAGCACCGGGGGGTCGGGGGTATCGAACACCGGGGAGCTGTTTTTT | CASTGGSGVSNTGELFF
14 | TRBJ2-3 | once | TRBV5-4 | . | TGTGCCAGCAGCCCCTGGGGGGGGCCGAACACGCAGTATTTT | CASSPWGGPNTQYF
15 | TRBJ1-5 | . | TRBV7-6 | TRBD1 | TGTGCCAGCAGCTTCGAGACAGGGGCCAATCAGCCCCAGCATTTT | CASSFETGANQPQHF
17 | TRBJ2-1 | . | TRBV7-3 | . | TGTGCCAGCAGCTTAATCGGGCGGCAGGGGTTGGGCAATGAGCAGTTCTTC | CASSLIGRQGLGNEQFF
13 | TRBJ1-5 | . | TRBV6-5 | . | TGTGCCAGCAGTTATTACCCCAATCAGCCCCAGCATTTT | CASSYYPNQPQHF
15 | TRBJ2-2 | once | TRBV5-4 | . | TGTGCCAGCAGCCCCCCCCAGGGGAGCACCGGGGAGCTGTTTTTT | CASSPPQGSTGELFF
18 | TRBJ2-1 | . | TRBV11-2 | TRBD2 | TGTGCCAGCAGCTTAGGGATAACTAGCGAGAGCTCCTACAATGAGCAGTTCTTC | CASSLGITSESSYNEQFF
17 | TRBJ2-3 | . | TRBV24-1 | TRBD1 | TGTGCCACCTCACGGAACACGGGACAGGGGGATTCAGATACGCAGTATTTT | CATSRNTGQGDSDTQYF
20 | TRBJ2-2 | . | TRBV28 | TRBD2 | TGTGCCAGCAGGACGGACAGGACCGGGACTAGCGGGAAGAACACCGGGGAGCTGTTTTTT | CASRTDRTGTSGKNTGELFF
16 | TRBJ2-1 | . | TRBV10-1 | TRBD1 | TGCGCCAGCAGTGGCCCGACAGGGAGTGGGCACAATGAGCAGTTCTTC | CASSGPTGSGHNEQFF
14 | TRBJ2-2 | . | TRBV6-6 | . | TGTGCCGGGACTCAGAATACGAACACCGGGGAGCTGTTTTTT | CAGTQNTNTGELFF
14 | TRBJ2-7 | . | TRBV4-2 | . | TGTGCCAGCAGCCAAGAGGGACGAAGTACCGAGCAGTACTTC | CASSQEGRSTEQYF
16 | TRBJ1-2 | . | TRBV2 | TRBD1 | TGTGCCAGCAGTGAATATGCGACAGGGGATCGGTATGGCTACACCTTC | CASSEYATGDRYGYTF
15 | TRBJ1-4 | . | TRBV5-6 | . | TGTGCCAGCGGGCGGGGAGAGCTCAACCAAGAAAAACTGTTTTTT | CASGRGELNQEKLFF
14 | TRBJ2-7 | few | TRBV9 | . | TGTGCCAGCAGCCCCTCAGGGGAATCCTACGAGCAGTACTTC | CASSPSGESYEQYF
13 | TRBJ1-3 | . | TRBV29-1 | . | TGCAGCGTTGTCACAGGGCAGAGGGACACCATATATTTT | CSVVTGQRDTIYF
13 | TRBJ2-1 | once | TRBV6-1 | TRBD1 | TGTGCCAGCAGTGAGACAGGGGGCTACGAGCAGTTCTTC | CASSETGGYEQFF
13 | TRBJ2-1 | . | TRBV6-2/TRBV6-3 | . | TGTGCCAGCAGTTACACGTACTTCAATGAGCAGTTCTTC | CASSYTYFNEQFF
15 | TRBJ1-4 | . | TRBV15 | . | TGTGCCACCAGCAGAGGGGGGAGTACTAATGAAAAACTGTTTTTT | CATSRGGSTNEKLFF
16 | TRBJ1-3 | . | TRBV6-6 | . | TGTGCCAGCACCTCGAGGGAGTTCTCCTCTGGAAACACCATATATTTT | CASTSREFSSGNTIYF